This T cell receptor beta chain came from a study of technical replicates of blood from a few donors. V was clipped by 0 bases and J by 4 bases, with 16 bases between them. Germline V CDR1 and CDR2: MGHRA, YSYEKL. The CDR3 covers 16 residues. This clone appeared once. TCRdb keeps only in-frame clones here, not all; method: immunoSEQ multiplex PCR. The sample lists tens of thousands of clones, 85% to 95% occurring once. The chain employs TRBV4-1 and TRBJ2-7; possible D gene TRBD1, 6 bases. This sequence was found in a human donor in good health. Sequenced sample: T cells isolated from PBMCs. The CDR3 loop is CASSQDRQGSRYEQYF. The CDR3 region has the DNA TGCGCCAGCAGCCAAGATCGGCAGGGGTCAAGATACGAGCAGTACTTC.